What follows describes a single T cell receptor (beta chain). Its antigen remains unidentified. The data derive from a study of T-cell memory formation after mild COVID-19. Study-wide findings and caveats: Second-wave clones reaching peak frequency on day 37 lacked confirmed SARS-CoV-2 specificity. Those CD4+ clones that contracted were mainly in CM and EM (CD8+ ones in EMRA). Cross-reactive memory apparently joined, as some responding clones appeared in pre-infection memory.

The CDR3 is made up of 15 amino acids. Trimming removed 2 bases from V and 7 bases from J, with 15 bases in between. The germline CDR1 and CDR2 sequences are MNHEY and SVGAGI. A 5'RACE reaction primed in the constant segment made cDNA libraries of TCR alpha and TCR beta, and these carried sample barcodes and UMIs. Each CDR3 protein is one row after TCRdb ran MiXCR on the 5' RACE reads. The repertoire holds some 280,000 distinct CDR3 sequences, around 15% seen once, with roughly 24% in the top ten. The chain employs TRBV6-5 and TRBJ1-5; D is uncertain. The receptor was derived from a young man who had mild COVID-19 (a few samples of this study predate the infection). Cell type and time point are not known. The sample was PBMCs or a T cell subset sorted from them (not recorded which). CDR3 bases: TGTGCCAGCAGTTACCCCTTCAGAGTGAGACAGCCCCAGCATTTT. This sequence encodes CASSYPFRVRQPQHF.